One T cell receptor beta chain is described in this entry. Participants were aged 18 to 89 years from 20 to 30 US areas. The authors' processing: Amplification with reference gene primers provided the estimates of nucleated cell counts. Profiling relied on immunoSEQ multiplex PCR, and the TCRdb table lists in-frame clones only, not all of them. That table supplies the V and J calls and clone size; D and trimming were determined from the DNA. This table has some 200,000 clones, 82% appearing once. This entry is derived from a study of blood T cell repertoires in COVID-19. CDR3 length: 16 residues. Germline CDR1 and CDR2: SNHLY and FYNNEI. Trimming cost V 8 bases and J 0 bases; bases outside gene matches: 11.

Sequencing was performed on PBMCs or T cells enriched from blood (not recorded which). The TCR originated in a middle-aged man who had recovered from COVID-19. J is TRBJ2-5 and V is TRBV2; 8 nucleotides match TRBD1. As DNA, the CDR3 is TGTGCCAGCCCCAGGGGGGACAGGATCCACCAAGAGACCCAGTACTTC. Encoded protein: CASPRGDRIHQETQYF. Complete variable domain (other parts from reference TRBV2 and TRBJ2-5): EPEVTQTPSHQVTQMGQEVILRCVPISNHLYFYWYRQILGQKVEFLVSFYNNEISEKSEIFDDQFSVERPDGSNFTLKIRSTKLEDSAMYFCASPRGDRIHQETQYFGPGTRLLVL.